The clone carrying this T cell receptor beta chain was detected many times. Its matching antigen is unknown. These data originate in a study of T cells in Graves' hyperthyroidism and ophthalmopathy. Study-level background: Peripheral blood collection took place at initial diagnosis, before any treatment.

Authors of the study amplified TCR beta CDR3 regions from RNA transcripts. HTBI primers were used for first-round RT-PCR of the TCR CDR3. TCRdb itself ran the multiplex PCR reads through MiXCR, one entry per CDR3 protein. The sample yields about 360,000 distinct CDR3 sequences, about 18% seen once. The V end was cut by 5 bases, the J end by 0 bases, with 11 bases between. This CDR3 comprises 15 residues. The germline V gene encodes CDR1 MRHNA and CDR2 SNTAGT. Notes on the study in general: Blood also carried most thyroid clonotypes expanded above 0.001.

Graves' hyperthyroidism qualified as stable when ophthalmopathy did not progress within 18 months. V gene TRBV6-4 combines with J gene TRBJ1-3; D gene unclear. The sequence was collected from a woman under 30 with Graves' hyperthyroidism. The material sequenced was blood. The CDR3 nucleotides read TGTGCCAGCAGTTCGGACTGTTTCTCTGGAAACACCATATATTTT. This translates into CASSSDCFSGNTIYF.